The T cell receptor beta chain under discussion was sequenced for a study of blood T cell repertoires in COVID-19. The CDR3 is 17 residues long. The V and J ends lost 0 bases and 4 bases respectively, with 22 bases between them. CDR1 and CDR2 (germline): GTSNPN, SVGIG (reference sequence). Per the study methods: Reference gene primer amplification yielded estimated nucleated cell counts. Method: immunoSEQ multiplex PCR; TCRdb's copy keeps in-frame clones and lacks some. The DNA gave D and trimming, while V, J and clone size come from that table. The profile covers about 180,000 clones, with approximately 83% appearing a single time and about 1.5% taken by the ten largest.

The source material was peripheral blood. The clonotype comes from a human donor in a cohort sampled during active COVID-19. The chain uses TRBV30 and TRBJ2-7, with TRBD1 as a possible D gene (6 bases). DNA for the CDR3: TGTGCCTGGAGTGTAGTCCTGCACAGGGCGCGGTGGTACGAGCAGTACTTC. The encoded protein is CAWSVVLHRARWYEQYF.